This TCR beta chain appears in the sequencing data of a study of T cells in Graves' hyperthyroidism and ophthalmopathy. General observations from the study: Model-based prediction identified ophthalmopathy a median roughly 5.9 months prior to its onset.

Ophthalmopathy patients had Clinical Activity Score at least 3, NOSPECS grade at least 4, duration under 3 months. Not enrolled were patients with uncontrolled infection, other autoimmune disease, pregnancy or lactation. Fresh peripheral blood, about 9.6 ml, yielded the PBMCs. This clonotype was counted ten times or more. The target antigen is unknown. The source material, RNA transcripts, was used to amplify TCR beta CDR3 regions. A first-round RT-PCR of the TCR CDR3 used the HTBI primer set. MiXCR, run by TCRdb on the multiplex PCR reads, gives a single entry per CDR3 protein. This table holds approximately 600,000 distinct CDR3 sequences, about 15% found once. The V gene's germline CDR1 is SGHAT and CDR2 FQDESV (reference sequence). V lost 3 bases, J lost 3 bases, and 8 bases stayed unmatched. The CDR3 length is 16 residues.

The sample was blood. V and J are TRBV11-1 and TRBJ1-1; 9 bases fit TRBD1. The source is a woman aged 40 to 50 with Graves' ophthalmopathy. CDR3 DNA: TGTGCCAGCAGCTTTCCCCCAAGGACAGGGGACACTGAAGCTTTCTTT. Translation: CASSFPPRTGDTEAFF.